The 29 T cell receptor beta chains below come from one sample, sequenced in a study of T cells after yellow fever vaccination. TCRdb independently ran MiXCR on the 5' RACE reads; one entry per CDR3 protein. The sample has approximately 340,000 distinct CDR3 sequences; 8.5% to 10% are singletons. Sequencing used PBMCs, obtained on the day of the first yellow fever vaccination. These receptors came from a man younger than 30 who received the YFV17D yellow fever vaccine.

This clonotype was found a few times. V usage is TRBV7-3 and J usage is TRBJ2-1; D may be TRBD1 (7 bases). CDR1 SGHTA and CDR2 FQGTGA come from the germline V gene. V was trimmed by 5 bases and J by 9 bases, leaving 20 bases between them. The CDR3 extends over 15 amino acids. CDR3 region: CASSQGGGLVSEQFF. DNA for the CDR3: TGTGCCAGCAGCCAGGGGGGAGGTTTGGTTAGTGAGCAGTTCTTC.

This clonotype was seen more than once but under ten times. The rearrangement uses TRBV15 and TRBJ1-1; no clear D gene. The CDR3 length is 13 residues. V was clipped by 1 base and J by 5 bases, with 8 bases between them. CDR1 and CDR2 from the germline V gene are LNHNV and YYDKDF (reference sequence). The CDR3 DNA sequence: TGTGCCACCAGCAGAGTTTGGGAAACTGAAGCTTTCTTT. Its protein product is CATSRVWETEAFF.

This clonotype was detected a few times. The rearrangement joins TRBV7-2 to TRBJ1-2; the match to TRBD1 covers 8 bases. V lost 4 bases, J lost 5 bases, and 9 bases stayed unmatched. Germline CDR1 SGHTA, CDR2 FQGNSA. The CDR3 length is 15 residues. CDR3 coding DNA: TGTGCCAGCAGCTGGGGGACAGGATCTTTTTATGGCTACACCTTC. Protein sequence: CASSWGTGSFYGYTF.

This clonotype has a handful of counts. This rearrangement joins TRBV5-1 to TRBJ1-6; a weak D match, TRBD1 (6 bases). The CDR3 contains 21 residues. Germline V gene sequence: CDR1 SGHRS, CDR2 YFSETQ. V lost 0 bases and J lost 2, with 24 bases in between. The CDR3 sequence: CASSLAGSGRGRLTYNSPLHF. The CDR3 DNA sequence: TGCGCCAGCAGCTTGGCCGGATCGGGCAGGGGTCGTCTGACCTATAATTCACCCCTCCACTTT.

The chain employs TRBV18 and TRBJ1-4; the D gene is possibly TRBD1 (5 bases). The CDR3 consists of 13 residues. Germline V gene data show CDR1 as KGHSH and CDR2 as LQKENI. The V gene lost 3 bases and the J gene lost 9 bases, with 11 bases spanning the gap. The CDR3 DNA reads TGTGCCAGCTCACCGGAGGGGCCGAAAAAACTGTTTTTT. This encodes CASSPEGPKKLFF.

This clonotype was observed many times. The chain joins TRBV4-3 to TRBJ1-5; a weak D match, TRBD1 (6 bases). The CDR3 is 15 amino acids. Trimming removed 0 bases from V and 9 bases from J, with 15 bases in between. Germline V lookup: CDR1 LGHNA, CDR2 YSLEER. CDR3 sequence reads: CASSQDHWGGRPQHF. DNA for the CDR3: TGCGCCAGCAGCCAAGATCATTGGGGGGGGCGGCCCCAGCATTTT.

This clonotype was recorded a few times. The chain recombines TRBV7-9 with TRBJ1-3, with D unclear. Per the germline V gene, CDR1 is SEHNR and CDR2 is FQNEAQ (reference sequence). Trimming shortened V by 5 bases and J by 3 bases, and 17 bases separated the two germline ends. The CDR3 has 16 residues. In DNA, the CDR3 is TGTGCCAGCAGCGCAAACCTGGGTTTGTTTGGAAACACCATATATTTT. Its translation is CASSANLGLFGNTIYF. Variable domain in full (rest from reference TRBV7-9 and TRBJ1-3): DTGVSQNPRHKITKRGQNVTFRCDPISEHNRLYWYRQTLGQGPEFLTYFQNEAQLEKSRLLSDRFSAERPKGSFSTLEIQRTEQGDSAMYLCASSANLGLFGNTIYFGEGSWLTVV.

This chain's CDR3 is CASSLPLSTGELFF. DNA for the CDR3: TGTGCCAGCAGCTTGCCCCTCAGCACCGGGGAGCTGTTTTTT. The chain combines TRBV5-4 with TRBJ2-2; D unresolved. The CDR3 spans 14 residues. Trimming shortened V by 1 base and J by 4 bases, and 8 bases separated the two germline ends. Germline-derived CDR1 and CDR2 are SGHNT and YYREEE (reference sequence). The complete variable domain, with remaining parts taken from reference TRBV5-4 and TRBJ2-2, reads ETGVTQSPTHLIKTRGQQVTLRCSSQSGHNTVSWYQQALGQGPQFIFQYYREEENGRGNFPPRFSGLQFPNYSSELNVNALELDDSALYLCASSLPLSTGELFFGEGSRLTVL.

At least ten counts were recorded for this clonotype. V usage is TRBV5-1 and J usage is TRBJ1-1; weak D call: TRBD1 (6 bases). Germline V CDR1 and CDR2: SGHRS, YFSETQ. The CDR3 runs 17 residues. V dropped 4 bases and J dropped 1 base, with 20 bases sitting between them. CDR3 in amino acids: CASSLGRVGGANTEAFF. In nucleotides, the CDR3 is TGCGCCAGCAGCCTGGGGCGTGTGGGGGGCGCGAACACTGAAGCTTTCTTT.

This clonotype was observed at least ten times. The CDR3 bases are TGTGCCAGCAGCTTAGACTATAACAATGAGCAGTTCTTC. It encodes CASSLDYNNEQFF. This chain links TRBV7-3 with TRBJ2-1, with D possibly being TRBD2 (5 bases). V was trimmed by 2 bases and J by 5 bases, leaving 7 bases between them. Looked up from germline, CDR1 is SGHTA and CDR2 is FQGTGA. This CDR3 region has 13 residues. The full variable domain, completed using reference TRBV7-3 and TRBJ2-1, is GAGVSQTPSNKVTEKGKYVELRCDPISGHTALYWYRQSLGQGPEFLIYFQGTGAADDSGLPNDRFFAVRPEGSVSTLKIQRTERGDSAVYLCASSLDYNNEQFFGPGTRLTVL.

This clonotype was seen a handful of times. The chain is built from TRBV7-2 and TRBJ1-2; D is ambiguous. The V end lost 1 base, the J end lost 1 base, and 4 bases lay between the germline ends. The CDR3 is 13 amino acids. Looked up from germline, CDR1 is SGHTA and CDR2 is FQGNSA. The CDR3 region has the DNA TGTGCCAGCAGCTTAGGGTTTAACTATGGCTACACCTTC. This codes for CASSLGFNYGYTF.

This clonotype was detected ten times or more. The J gene is TRBJ1-4, the V gene TRBV4-1; 10 nucleotides align to TRBD1. CDR1 and CDR2 (germline): MGHRA, YSYEKL. There are 16 residues in the CDR3. V was clipped by 0 bases and J by 8 bases; unmatched bases: 6. CDR3 sequence: CASSQDPGTGAEKLFF. The CDR3 region has the DNA TGCGCCAGCAGCCAAGATCCCGGGACAGGGGCGGAAAAACTGTTTTTT.

The chain couples TRBV7-6 to TRBJ1-4; possibly TRBD1 for D (6 bases). V was clipped by 1 base and J by 4 bases, with 10 bases between them. Germline V gene data show CDR1 as SGHVS and CDR2 as FNYEAQ. The CDR3 spans 15 residues. CDR3 bases: TGTGCCAGCAGCTTAGGACAGGTTATTAATGAAAAACTGTTTTTT. Translated, it gives CASSLGQVINEKLFF.

The genes are TRBV2 and TRBJ1-5; D ambiguous. The CDR3 extends over 14 amino acids. V was clipped by 4 bases and J by 5 bases, with 12 bases between them. Germline V gene sequence: CDR1 SNHLY, CDR2 FYNNEI. CDR3 DNA sequence: TGTGCCAGCAGTGTAAGCTCCCGTTATCAGCCCCAGCATTTT. It specifies CASSVSSRYQPQHF.

This clonotype was detected ten times or more. The V call is TRBV7-9, the J call TRBJ2-5; TRBD1 matches at 8 bases. This CDR3 is built from 14 residues. CDR1 SEHNR and CDR2 FQNEAQ come from the germline V gene (reference sequence). The junction had 5 bases not matched to a gene; V was cut back by 3 bases and J by 5 bases. For the CDR3, the DNA is TGTGCCAGCAGCTTTTCGGACAGGGTTGAGACCCAGTACTTC. This codes for CASSFSDRVETQYF.

This chain links TRBV4-3 with TRBJ1-2, with TRBD1 matching over 10 bases. Germline trimming cut 1 base from V and 4 bases from J; bases unmatched to any gene: 0. Germline values: CDR1 LGHNA, CDR2 YSLEER. CDR3 length: 14 amino acids. The CDR3 reads CASSQGTGGYGYTF. The DNA for the CDR3 is TGCGCCAGCAGCCAAGGGACAGGGGGCTATGGCTACACCTTC.

CDR3 coding DNA: TGTGCCACCACTGGACGCGCCACGGATACGCAGTATTTT. This codes for CATTGRATDTQYF. The V call is TRBV24-1, the J call TRBJ2-3; D gene uncertain. CDR1 is KGHDR, CDR2 SFDVKD, per germline. V was pared by 8 bases and J by 6 bases, with 14 bases between. This CDR3 is built from 13 residues.

This chain links TRBV6-5 with TRBJ1-1, with 11 bases lining up with TRBD1. Germline V lookup: CDR1 MNHEY, CDR2 SVGAGI. This CDR3 spans 16 amino acids. V lost 2 bases to trimming and J lost 1 base; unmatched junction nucleotides: 3. In DNA, the CDR3 is TGTGCCAGCAGTTACACAGGGACAGGGGGGAACACTGAAGCTTTCTTT. This encodes CASSYTGTGGNTEAFF.

In this sample, this clonotype turned up a few times. The chain carries TRBV7-2 and TRBJ2-2, with D perhaps matching TRBD1 (5 bases). Deletions cut 1 base from V and 3 bases from J, with 9 bases between. Germline assignment: CDR1 SGHTA and CDR2 FQGNSA. CDR3 length: 15 residues. The DNA for the CDR3 is TGTGCCAGCAGCTTAGAGGGGATCTACACCGGGGAGCTGTTTTTT. It specifies CASSLEGIYTGELFF.

The sample holds a few counts of this clonotype. V gene TRBV4-1 combines with J gene TRBJ1-5, with D perhaps matching TRBD1 (5 bases). CDR3 size: 14 residues. Looked up from germline, CDR1 is MGHRA and CDR2 is YSYEKL. The ends were cut back, 7 bases at V and 6 bases at J, with 16 bases in the middle. The CDR3 reads CASTTRVGVQPQHF. The CDR3 region has the DNA TGCGCCAGCACTACACGGGTGGGGGTTCAGCCCCAGCATTTT.

The V and J genes are TRBV6-2 or TRBV6-3 and TRBJ2-7; D may be TRBD1 (6 bases). The CDR3 has 15 amino acids. Trimming left V 5 bases short and J 2 bases short, with 16 bases between. Germline CDR1 reads MNHEY; CDR2 reads SVGEGT. The CDR3 sequence is CASSQGTFKAYEQYF. CDR3 bases: TGTGCCAGCAGTCAAGGGACATTTAAAGCCTACGAGCAGTACTTC.

This clonotype turned up a few times. This rearrangement joins TRBV7-9 to TRBJ2-5; TRBD2 matches at 7 bases. V lost 5 bases and J lost 5; bases outside the gene matches: 14. Germline V gene lookup returns CDR1 SEHNR and CDR2 FQNEAQ (reference sequence). CDR3 length: 16 amino acids. DNA of the CDR3: TGTGCCAGCAGCATCCCTCTCGGGACTACCGCGGAGACCCAGTACTTC. As protein: CASSIPLGTTAETQYF.

The V and J genes are TRBV11-2 and TRBJ2-3; D gene ambiguous. The germline CDR1 and CDR2 sequences are SGHAT and FQNNGV. This CDR3 region has 18 residues. V lost 4 bases to trimming and J lost 0 bases, with 20 bases between them. The CDR3 nucleotides read TGTGCCAGCAGCTCCCCCGTACCGAGGACCCTTAGCACAGATACGCAGTATTTT. It is translated as CASSSPVPRTLSTDTQYF.

This clonotype has only a few counts. This chain links TRBV6-1 with TRBJ1-6; D unclear. CDR3 length: 16 amino acids. The V end was cut by 1 base, the J end by 5 bases, with 12 bases between. The germline V gene encodes CDR1 MNHNS and CDR2 SASEGT. Here the CDR3 DNA reads TGTGCCAGCAGTGAAGACCCTTACCTCAATAATTCACCCCTCCACTTT. Translating it yields CASSEDPYLNNSPLHF.

This clonotype was observed a few times. The genes are TRBV6-1 and TRBJ2-1; TRBD1 matches at 9 bases. Germline V lookup: CDR1 MNHNS, CDR2 SASEGT. The ends lost 6 bases at V and 7 bases at J; junction bases unmatched: 16. This CDR3 has 17 amino acids. CDR3 coding DNA: TGTGCCAGCAGCCCATACCTCGGGACAGGGAAGGAAAATGAGCAGTTCTTC. Protein sequence: CASSPYLGTGKENEQFF.

Note on this clonotype: At one end, the junction sequence differs from germline, possibly due to a read error. The rearrangement links TRBV2 to TRBJ1-3, with a tentative D call TRBD1 (5 bases). The CDR3 contains 13 residues. The V gene's germline CDR1 is SNHLY and CDR2 FYNNEI. The CDR3 reads CASTLGLSGRGHF. The CDR3 coding sequence is TGTGCCAGCACCCTGGGGCTCTCCGGGCGAGGACATTTT. The complete variable domain, with remaining parts taken from reference TRBV2 and TRBJ1-3, reads EPEVTQTPSHQVTQMGQEVILRCVPISNHLYFYWYRQILGQKVEFLVSFYNNEISEKSEIFDDQFSVERPDGSNFTLKIRSTKLEDSAMYFCASTLGLSGRGHFGEGSWLTVV.

This clonotype was found once. The germline gene is not matched at one end of the junction; a read error may be the cause. CDR3 amino acids: CASGERRKYGYTF. The CDR3, as DNA: TGTGCCAGCGGTGAAAGAAGAAAATATGGCTACACCTTC. V and J are TRBV6-1 and TRBJ1-2; D is unclear. The CDR3 has 13 amino acids. Germline V gene lookup returns CDR1 MNHNS and CDR2 SASEGT.

The V gene is TRBV4-1, the J gene TRBJ1-4; TRBD1 might be the D (6 bases). V lost 4 bases to trimming and J lost 0 bases, with 27 bases between them. Germline loops: CDR1 MGHRA, CDR2 YSYEKL. The CDR3 consists of 21 residues. The CDR3 spells CASSPYPHRVSLPSTNEKLFF. In DNA form, the CDR3 reads TGCGCCAGCAGCCCCTACCCCCACAGGGTTTCTCTTCCCTCAACTAATGAAAAACTGTTTTTT.

This rearrangement joins TRBV4-2 to TRBJ2-5, with TRBD2 matching over 8 bases. V was clipped by 5 bases and J by 6 bases; unmatched bases: 23. CDR3 length equals 19 residues. Germline CDR1 reads LGHNA; CDR2 reads YNFKEQ. CDR3: CASSALAGTRKSQSQTQYF. In DNA form, the CDR3 reads TGTGCCAGCAGCGCACTTGCCGGGACTAGAAAATCCCAATCGCAGACCCAGTACTTC.